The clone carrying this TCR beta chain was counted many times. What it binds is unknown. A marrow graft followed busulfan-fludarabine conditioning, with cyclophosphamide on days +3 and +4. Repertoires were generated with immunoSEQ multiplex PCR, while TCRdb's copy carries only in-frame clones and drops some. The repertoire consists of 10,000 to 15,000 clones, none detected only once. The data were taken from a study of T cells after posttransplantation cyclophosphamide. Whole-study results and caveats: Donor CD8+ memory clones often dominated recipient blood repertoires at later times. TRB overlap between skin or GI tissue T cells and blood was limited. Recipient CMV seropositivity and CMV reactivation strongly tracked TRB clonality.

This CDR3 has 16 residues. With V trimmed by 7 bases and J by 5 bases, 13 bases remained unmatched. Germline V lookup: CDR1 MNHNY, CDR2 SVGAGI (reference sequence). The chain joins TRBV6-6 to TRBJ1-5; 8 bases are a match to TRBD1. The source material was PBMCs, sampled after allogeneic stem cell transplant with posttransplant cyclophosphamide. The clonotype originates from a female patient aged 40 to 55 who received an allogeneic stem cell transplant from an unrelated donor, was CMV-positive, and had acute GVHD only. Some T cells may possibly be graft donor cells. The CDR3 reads CASTYDGQGGYQPQHF. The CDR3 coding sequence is TGTGCCAGCACCTACGACGGACAGGGCGGCTATCAGCCCCAGCATTTT.